The clone carrying this T cell receptor (beta chain) came up once. Its antigen is still unknown. PCR amplification relied on 60 Vbeta primers (plus 13 Jbeta primers). TCRdb's copy holds only in-frame clones and misses some; the assay was immunoSEQ multiplex PCR. The sample holds about 190,000 clones, 65% to 85% seen once. These data belong to a study of cytomegalovirus exposure and HLA in healthy donors. General study results and limits: Sequencing likely generated an artifact that appeared as a cluster of highly shared sequence variants. Cytomegalovirus-associated TCR beta chains were listed, numbering some 170.

The CDR3 runs 14 residues. The V gene end was trimmed by 6 bases and the J gene end by 7 bases; junction bases not matched to a gene: 12. CDR1 is MNHNS and CDR2 is SASEGT in the germline V gene. The chain links TRBV6-1 to TRBJ2-7, with TRBD2 identical over 7 bases. What was sequenced was PBMCs. The clonotype comes from a man aged 40-55 years in good health and CMV-seropositive. Here the CDR3 reads CASRVLAGAGEQYF. The CDR3 DNA sequence: TGTGCCAGCAGAGTTTTGGCGGGAGCTGGAGAGCAGTACTTC.